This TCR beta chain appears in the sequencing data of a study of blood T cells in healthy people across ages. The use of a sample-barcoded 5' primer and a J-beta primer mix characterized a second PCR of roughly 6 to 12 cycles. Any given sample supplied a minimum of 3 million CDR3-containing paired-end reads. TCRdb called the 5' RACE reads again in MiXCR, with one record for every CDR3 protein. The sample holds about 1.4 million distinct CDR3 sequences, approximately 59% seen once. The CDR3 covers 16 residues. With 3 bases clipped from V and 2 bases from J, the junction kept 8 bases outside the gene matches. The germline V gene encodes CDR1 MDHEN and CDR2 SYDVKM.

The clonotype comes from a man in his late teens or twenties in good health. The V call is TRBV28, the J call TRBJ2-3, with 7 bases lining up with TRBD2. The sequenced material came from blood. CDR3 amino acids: CASSFSGAGVTDTQYF. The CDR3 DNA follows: TGTGCCAGCAGTTTCTCTGGGGCGGGGGTCACAGATACGCAGTATTTT.